This is a list of T cell receptor beta chains from one sample in a study of blood T cell repertoires in COVID-19. Method: immunoSEQ multiplex PCR; TCRdb's copy keeps in-frame clones and lacks some. The table has under 60,000 clones, approximately 92% seen once. Sequenced sample: peripheral blood. The receptors stem from a man in his fifties or sixties with active COVID-19. Both conserved end residues are part of each CDR3. Fields, in order: J gene, V gene, D gene, clone size, CDR3 protein, CDR3 DNA. The D gene is left open where the match is weak. Clone size is stated in some rows and not others, as once, few, many or a class when expanded.

j_gene: TRBJ2-3; v_gene: TRBV24-1; d_gene: TRBD1; abundance: -; CDR3aa: CATSDAGQGTDTQYF; CDR3nt: TGTGCCACCAGTGACGCTGGACAGGGCACAGATACGCAGTATTTT
j_gene: TRBJ2-7; v_gene: TRBV5-6; d_gene: -; abundance: -; CDR3aa: CARQTTDHSYEQYF; CDR3nt: TGTGCCCGGCAAACGACAGACCACTCCTACGAGCAGTACTTC
j_gene: TRBJ2-5; v_gene: TRBV11-2; d_gene: TRBD2; abundance: -; CDR3aa: CASSTPLAGGMETQYF; CDR3nt: TGTGCCAGCAGCACGCCCCTAGCGGGAGGGATGGAGACCCAGTACTTC
j_gene: TRBJ2-1; v_gene: TRBV2; d_gene: -; abundance: -; CDR3aa: CASRDTRGDNEQFF; CDR3nt: TGTGCCAGCAGGGACACACGTGGGGACAATGAGCAGTTCTTC
j_gene: TRBJ1-4; v_gene: TRBV2; d_gene: TRBD1; abundance: -; CDR3aa: CASSEVGGGQGNEKLFF; CDR3nt: TGTGCCAGCAGTGAAGTGGGGGGGGGACAGGGAAATGAAAAACTGTTTTTT
j_gene: TRBJ2-2; v_gene: TRBV7-2; d_gene: TRBD1; abundance: -; CDR3aa: CASSPDRTGGRTGELFF; CDR3nt: TGTGCCAGCAGCCCAGACAGGACAGGGGGCCGAACCGGGGAGCTGTTTTTT
j_gene: TRBJ2-7; v_gene: TRBV7-9; d_gene: -; abundance: -; CDR3aa: CASSPAEASNEQYF; CDR3nt: TGTGCCAGCAGCCCTGCGGAGGCCAGTAACGAGCAGTACTTC
j_gene: TRBJ1-1; v_gene: TRBV18; d_gene: TRBD1; abundance: -; CDR3aa: CASSPPDRVNTEAFF; CDR3nt: TGTGCCAGCTCACCACCTGACAGGGTGAACACTGAAGCTTTCTTT
j_gene: TRBJ2-3; v_gene: TRBV7-2; d_gene: -; abundance: -; CDR3aa: CASSPRGRGGGDTQYF; CDR3nt: TGTGCCAGCAGCCCCAGGGGGCGGGGGGGTGGAGATACGCAGTATTTT
j_gene: TRBJ2-7; v_gene: TRBV2; d_gene: TRBD2; abundance: -; CDR3aa: CATYSWGGEQYF; CDR3nt: TGTGCCACTTACAGTTGGGGGGGGGAGCAGTACTTC
j_gene: TRBJ2-1; v_gene: TRBV5-1; d_gene: -; abundance: once; CDR3aa: CASSLYNEQFF; CDR3nt: TGCGCCAGCAGCTTGTATAATGAGCAGTTCTTC
j_gene: TRBJ1-1; v_gene: TRBV28; d_gene: TRBD1; abundance: -; CDR3aa: CASSLPRTGRGNTEAFF; CDR3nt: TGTGCCAGCAGTTTACCCCGGACAGGGAGGGGGAACACTGAAGCTTTCTTT
j_gene: TRBJ1-4; v_gene: TRBV6-5; d_gene: TRBD1; abundance: -; CDR3aa: CASRDRAEKLFF; CDR3nt: TGTGCCAGCAGGGACAGGGCTGAAAAACTGTTTTTT
j_gene: TRBJ2-7; v_gene: TRBV2; d_gene: -; abundance: -; CDR3aa: CASSEGGYEQYF; CDR3nt: TGTGCCAGCAGTGAGGGGGGCTACGAGCAGTACTTC
j_gene: TRBJ2-5; v_gene: TRBV3-1/TRBV3-2; d_gene: -; abundance: -; CDR3aa: CASSPHTGVGETQYF; CDR3nt: TGTGCCAGCAGCCCCCACACGGGGGTGGGAGAGACCCAGTACTTC
j_gene: TRBJ2-3; v_gene: TRBV7-9; d_gene: TRBD2; abundance: -; CDR3aa: CASSLLSTSRTDTQYF; CDR3nt: TGTGCCAGCAGCTTACTATCGACTAGCCGCACAGATACGCAGTATTTT
j_gene: TRBJ1-1; v_gene: TRBV5-6; d_gene: TRBD1; abundance: -; CDR3aa: CASSGPYRGPDTEAFF; CDR3nt: TGTGCCAGCAGCGGACCTTACAGGGGGCCGGACACTGAAGCTTTCTTT
j_gene: TRBJ1-5; v_gene: TRBV21-1; d_gene: -; abundance: -; CDR3aa: CASSKSGGKGRQNSNQPQHF; CDR3nt: TGTGCCAGCAGCAAATCGGGGGGGAAGGGTCGGCAAAATAGCAATCAGCCCCAGCATTTT
j_gene: TRBJ2-2; v_gene: TRBV12-3/TRBV12-4; d_gene: -; abundance: -; CDR3aa: CASRIRGTGELFF; CDR3nt: TGTGCCAGCAGAATACGGGGGACCGGGGAGCTGTTTTTT
j_gene: TRBJ1-6; v_gene: TRBV6-1; d_gene: -; abundance: -; CDR3aa: CASSALKGASYNSPLHF; CDR3nt: TGTGCCAGCAGTGCACTAAAAGGGGCGTCCTATAATTCACCCCTCCACTTT
j_gene: TRBJ1-4; v_gene: TRBV4-1; d_gene: -; abundance: -; CDR3aa: CASSGGFQEKLFF; CDR3nt: TGCGCCAGCAGTGGGGGCTTCCAGGAAAAACTGTTTTTT
j_gene: TRBJ1-4; v_gene: TRBV12-3/TRBV12-4; d_gene: -; abundance: -; CDR3aa: CASGRVDEKLFF; CDR3nt: TGTGCCAGTGGGCGGGTGGATGAAAAACTGTTTTTT
j_gene: TRBJ2-2; v_gene: TRBV30; d_gene: TRBD2; abundance: -; CDR3aa: CAWKRGGGNTGELFF; CDR3nt: TGTGCCTGGAAACGCGGGGGGGGTAACACCGGGGAGCTGTTTTTT
j_gene: TRBJ2-3; v_gene: TRBV7-6; d_gene: TRBD2; abundance: once; CDR3aa: CASSRWGAGGATQYF; CDR3nt: TGTGCCAGCAGCCGATGGGGAGCGGGGGGGGCCACGCAGTATTTT
j_gene: TRBJ2-1; v_gene: TRBV5-1; d_gene: TRBD2; abundance: -; CDR3aa: CASSSQGGSNNEQFF; CDR3nt: TGCGCCAGCAGCTCTCAAGGCGGGAGTAACAATGAGCAGTTCTTC
j_gene: TRBJ1-2; v_gene: TRBV5-1; d_gene: -; abundance: few; CDR3aa: CASSNEGYGYTF; CDR3nt: TGCGCCAGCAGTAATGAGGGCTATGGCTACACCTTC
j_gene: TRBJ1-5; v_gene: TRBV2; d_gene: -; abundance: -; CDR3aa: CASSAGTSRNQPQHF; CDR3nt: TGTGCCAGCAGTGCCGGGACTTCCCGCAATCAGCCCCAGCATTTT
j_gene: TRBJ2-3; v_gene: TRBV9; d_gene: TRBD2; abundance: -; CDR3aa: CASSVGVTSGRPDTQYF; CDR3nt: TGTGCCAGCAGCGTAGGGGTGACTAGCGGGAGACCGGATACGCAGTATTTT
j_gene: TRBJ2-3; v_gene: TRBV24-1; d_gene: TRBD2; abundance: -; CDR3aa: CATSDRASGASTQYF; CDR3nt: TGTGCCACCAGTGATCGGGCTAGCGGGGCTAGTACGCAGTATTTT
j_gene: TRBJ1-4; v_gene: TRBV5-1; d_gene: TRBD1; abundance: -; CDR3aa: CASSLAPGGGEKLFF; CDR3nt: TGCGCCAGCAGCTTGGCCCCAGGGGGTGGGGAAAAACTGTTTTTT
j_gene: TRBJ2-2; v_gene: TRBV9; d_gene: TRBD2; abundance: -; CDR3aa: CASSPNERGGANTGELFF; CDR3nt: TGTGCCAGCAGCCCCAATGAGCGGGGAGGGGCCAACACCGGGGAGCTGTTTTTT
j_gene: TRBJ1-1; v_gene: TRBV20-1; d_gene: TRBD1; abundance: once; CDR3aa: CSASLSGTGNTEAFF; CDR3nt: TGCAGTGCTAGTCTCTCCGGGACAGGGAACACTGAAGCTTTCTTT
j_gene: TRBJ1-2; v_gene: TRBV12-3/TRBV12-4; d_gene: -; abundance: large; CDR3aa: CASSETDYGYTF; CDR3nt: TGTGCCAGCAGCGAAACGGACTATGGCTACACCTTC
j_gene: TRBJ1-4; v_gene: TRBV7-9; d_gene: TRBD1; abundance: -; CDR3aa: CASSSTGGLEKLFF; CDR3nt: TGTGCCAGCAGCTCCACAGGGGGTCTTGAAAAACTGTTTTTT
j_gene: TRBJ2-3; v_gene: TRBV5-5; d_gene: TRBD1; abundance: -; CDR3aa: CASTQSTGGWLSDTQYF; CDR3nt: TGTGCCAGCACACAATCAACAGGGGGCTGGCTTTCAGATACGCAGTATTTT
j_gene: TRBJ1-4; v_gene: TRBV9; d_gene: -; abundance: -; CDR3aa: CASSVGRANEKLFF; CDR3nt: TGTGCCAGCAGCGTAGGCCGGGCTAATGAAAAACTGTTTTTT
j_gene: TRBJ1-1; v_gene: TRBV11-3; d_gene: TRBD1; abundance: once; CDR3aa: CASSRQGNTEAFF; CDR3nt: TGTGCCAGCAGCCGACAGGGGAACACTGAAGCTTTCTTT